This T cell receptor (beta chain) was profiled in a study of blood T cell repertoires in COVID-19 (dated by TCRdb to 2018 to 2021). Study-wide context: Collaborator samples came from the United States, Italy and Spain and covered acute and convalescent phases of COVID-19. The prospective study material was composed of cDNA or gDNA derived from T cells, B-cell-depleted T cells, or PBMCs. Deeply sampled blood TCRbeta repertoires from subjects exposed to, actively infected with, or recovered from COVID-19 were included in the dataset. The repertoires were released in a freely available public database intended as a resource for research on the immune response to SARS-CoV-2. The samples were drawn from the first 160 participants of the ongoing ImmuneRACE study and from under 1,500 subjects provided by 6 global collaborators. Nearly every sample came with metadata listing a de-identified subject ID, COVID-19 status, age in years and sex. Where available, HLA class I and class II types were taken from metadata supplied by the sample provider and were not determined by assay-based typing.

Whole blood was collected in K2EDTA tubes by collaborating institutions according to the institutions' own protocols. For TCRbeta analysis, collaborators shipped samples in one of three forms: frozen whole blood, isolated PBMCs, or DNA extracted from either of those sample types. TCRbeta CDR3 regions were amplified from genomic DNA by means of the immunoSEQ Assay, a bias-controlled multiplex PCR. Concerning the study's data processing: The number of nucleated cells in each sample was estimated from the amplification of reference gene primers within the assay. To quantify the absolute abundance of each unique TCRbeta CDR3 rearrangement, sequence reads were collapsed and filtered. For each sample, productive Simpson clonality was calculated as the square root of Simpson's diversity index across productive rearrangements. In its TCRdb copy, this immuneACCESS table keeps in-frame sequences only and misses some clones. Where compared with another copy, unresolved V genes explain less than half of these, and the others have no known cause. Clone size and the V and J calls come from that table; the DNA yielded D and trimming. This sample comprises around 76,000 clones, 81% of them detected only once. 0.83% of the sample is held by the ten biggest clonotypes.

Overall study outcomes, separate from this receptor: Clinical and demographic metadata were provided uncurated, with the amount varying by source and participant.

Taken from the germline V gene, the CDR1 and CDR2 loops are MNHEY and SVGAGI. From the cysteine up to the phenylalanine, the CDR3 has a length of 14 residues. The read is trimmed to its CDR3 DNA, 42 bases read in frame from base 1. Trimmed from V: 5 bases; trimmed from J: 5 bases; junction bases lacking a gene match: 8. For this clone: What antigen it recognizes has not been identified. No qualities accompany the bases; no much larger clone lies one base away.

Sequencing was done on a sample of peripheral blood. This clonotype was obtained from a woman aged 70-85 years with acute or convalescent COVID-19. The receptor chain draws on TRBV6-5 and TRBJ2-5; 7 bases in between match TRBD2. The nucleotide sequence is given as TGTGCCAGCAGTCGTCAGGGAGGGGTTGAGACCCAGTACTTC. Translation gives CASSRQGGVETQYF.